This T cell receptor (beta chain) is drawn from a study of T cell repertoires in cytomegalovirus infection. The CDR3 totals 15 residues. The J segment lost 0 bases and the V segment lost 3 bases, leaving 4 bases of the junction unmatched. The germline V gene has CDR1 SGHVS and CDR2 FNYEAQ. This clonotype has a count of ten or more. The antigen is not known. TCRdb re-derived calls from the reads in MiXCR, one entry per CDR3 protein. Counted here are about 890,000 distinct CDR3 sequences, around 30% occurring once; the ten biggest clones make up over 12%. The clonotype was recovered from a human donor in good health (CMV status not recorded). Some clones in this sample may be carry-over from other donors' samples. This specimen consisted of cultured CD8+ T cells from PBMCs, obtained from culture after CMV antigen stimulation. J is TRBJ1-1 and V is TRBV7-6, with 7 bases identical to TRBD1. The CDR3 here is CASSFTGDLNTEAFF. The CDR3 nucleotides are TGTGCCAGCAGCTTTACAGGGGACCTGAACACTGAAGCTTTCTTT.